These T cell receptor beta chains were read from a single sample in a study of blood T cell repertoires in COVID-19. TCRdb keeps only in-frame clones here, not all; method: immunoSEQ multiplex PCR. The sample has around 130,000 clones; approximately 90% are singletons. The sample was peripheral blood. The receptor set was obtained from a man aged 50-60 years with active or convalescent COVID-19. Both conserved end residues are part of each CDR3. A D gene is named only where the DNA matches it firmly. Size is stated for part of the rows, as once, few or many counts, or as a class when the clone is expanded.

cdr3_nt: TGTGCTAGTGGTCACAGGGGGCGACAGGACACCGGGGAGCTGTTTTTT
cdr3_aa: CASGHRGRQDTGELFF
j_call: TRBJ2-2
clone_size: NA
v_call: TRBV12-5
d_call: TRBD1

cdr3_nt: TGCGCCAGCAGCCAAGACAGGGACTCCTACGAGCAGTACTTC
cdr3_aa: CASSQDRDSYEQYF
j_call: TRBJ2-7
clone_size: NA
v_call: TRBV4-3
d_call: NA

cdr3_nt: TGTGCCAGCACCCTTTGGGCGGGGAACAGTCAGCCCCAGCATTTT
cdr3_aa: CASTLWAGNSQPQHF
j_call: TRBJ1-5
clone_size: NA
v_call: TRBV5-5
d_call: NA

cdr3_nt: TGTGCCAGCAGTGACTTAAACCCCTACGAGCAGTACTTC
cdr3_aa: CASSDLNPYEQYF
j_call: TRBJ2-7
clone_size: NA
v_call: TRBV12-3/TRBV12-4
d_call: NA

cdr3_nt: TGTGCCAGCAGCCGCAGCGCGTCCTCCAATCAGCCCCAGCATTTT
cdr3_aa: CASSRSASSNQPQHF
j_call: TRBJ1-5
clone_size: NA
v_call: TRBV3-1/TRBV3-2
d_call: NA

cdr3_nt: TGTGCCACCATGGGACAGGTGAACACTGAAGCTTTCTTT
cdr3_aa: CATMGQVNTEAFF
j_call: TRBJ1-1
clone_size: NA
v_call: TRBV24-1
d_call: TRBD1

cdr3_nt: TGCAGCGTTGCCGGGGACAATCAGCCCCAGCATTTT
cdr3_aa: CSVAGDNQPQHF
j_call: TRBJ1-5
clone_size: NA
v_call: TRBV29-1
d_call: NA

cdr3_nt: TGTGCCACCCATGACAGACAAACAGATACGCAGTATTTT
cdr3_aa: CATHDRQTDTQYF
j_call: TRBJ2-3
clone_size: NA
v_call: TRBV24-1
d_call: NA

cdr3_nt: TGCGCCAGCAGCTTGGTTCGGGCTAGCGGGGGATACGAGCAGTACTTC
cdr3_aa: CASSLVRASGGYEQYF
j_call: TRBJ2-7
clone_size: NA
v_call: TRBV5-1
d_call: TRBD2

cdr3_nt: TGTGCCAGCAGCTTAAGAGGCGGAGGGGTCTACGAGCAGTACTTC
cdr3_aa: CASSLRGGGVYEQYF
j_call: TRBJ2-7
clone_size: NA
v_call: TRBV5-4
d_call: NA

cdr3_nt: TGTGCCAGCAGTTACTCGCGGGGGGACGAGCAGTACTTC
cdr3_aa: CASSYSRGDEQYF
j_call: TRBJ2-7
clone_size: few
v_call: TRBV6-5
d_call: TRBD2

cdr3_nt: TGTGCCAGTAGCAAAGCGGGGGGCCCTTACAATGAGCAGTTCTTC
cdr3_aa: CASSKAGGPYNEQFF
j_call: TRBJ2-1
clone_size: NA
v_call: TRBV19
d_call: TRBD2

cdr3_nt: TGTGCCAGCAGTAGATACGGGACAGGGGGCGGAGGTAATCAGCCCCAGCATTTT
cdr3_aa: CASSRYGTGGGGNQPQHF
j_call: TRBJ1-5
clone_size: NA
v_call: TRBV6-2/TRBV6-3
d_call: TRBD1

cdr3_nt: TGTGCCAGCAGCTTGCGCGGGCGGGAGACCCAGTACTTC
cdr3_aa: CASSLRGRETQYF
j_call: TRBJ2-5
clone_size: once
v_call: TRBV5-4
d_call: NA

cdr3_nt: TGTGCCAGCAGCCGACCCGGGACAGGGGAGTACTATGGCTACACCTTC
cdr3_aa: CASSRPGTGEYYGYTF
j_call: TRBJ1-2
clone_size: few
v_call: TRBV5-5
d_call: TRBD1

cdr3_nt: TGTGCCAGCAGTCGACGGGGGGGTTCCTACGAGCAGTACTTC
cdr3_aa: CASSRRGGSYEQYF
j_call: TRBJ2-7
clone_size: NA
v_call: TRBV25-1
d_call: TRBD2

cdr3_nt: TGTGCCAGCAGCTCCGGACTAGCGGGGGGCCACGAGCAGTACTTC
cdr3_aa: CASSSGLAGGHEQYF
j_call: TRBJ2-7
clone_size: NA
v_call: TRBV11-3
d_call: TRBD2

cdr3_nt: TGCGCCAGCAGCTGGGGACAGCTTACCGGGGAGCTGTTTTTT
cdr3_aa: CASSWGQLTGELFF
j_call: TRBJ2-2
clone_size: NA
v_call: TRBV5-1
d_call: TRBD1

cdr3_nt: TGTGCCAGCAGCAAAGAGGGACAGAGAAGCAATCAGCCCCAGCATTTT
cdr3_aa: CASSKEGQRSNQPQHF
j_call: TRBJ1-5
clone_size: once
v_call: TRBV21-1
d_call: NA

cdr3_nt: TGTGCCAGCTCCTCAGGGGCGGAAAATAGCAATCAGCCCCAGCATTTT
cdr3_aa: CASSSGAENSNQPQHF
j_call: TRBJ1-5
clone_size: few
v_call: TRBV9
d_call: NA

cdr3_nt: TGTGCCAGCAGCTTGGCCGGGACTAGCTCCCCTACGCAGTATTTT
cdr3_aa: CASSLAGTSSPTQYF
j_call: TRBJ2-3
clone_size: NA
v_call: TRBV5-4
d_call: TRBD2

cdr3_nt: TGTGCCATCAGTGGGACAGGGAATGAGCAGTTCTTC
cdr3_aa: CAISGTGNEQFF
j_call: TRBJ2-1
clone_size: NA
v_call: TRBV10-3
d_call: TRBD1

cdr3_nt: TGTGCCAGCAAACAGGGGGCTGGGGCCAACGTCCTGACTTTC
cdr3_aa: CASKQGAGANVLTF
j_call: TRBJ2-6
clone_size: NA
v_call: TRBV11-3
d_call: TRBD1

cdr3_nt: TGTGCCAGCACCCGATACACTAGCACGGGGGAGCAGTACTTC
cdr3_aa: CASTRYTSTGEQYF
j_call: TRBJ2-7
clone_size: NA
v_call: TRBV7-2
d_call: NA

cdr3_nt: TGTGCCAGCAGTTTGGAGGGCCCCATGAACACTGAAGCTTTCTTT
cdr3_aa: CASSLEGPMNTEAFF
j_call: TRBJ1-1
clone_size: NA
v_call: TRBV6-6
d_call: NA

cdr3_nt: TGTGCCAGCAGTGACCGATTCGGGGGGAATTCACCCCTCCACTTT
cdr3_aa: CASSDRFGGNSPLHF
j_call: TRBJ1-6
clone_size: NA
v_call: TRBV25-1
d_call: NA

cdr3_nt: TGTGCCAGCAGCGCTGGCCGGGACAGGGCACTCGAGCAGTACTTC
cdr3_aa: CASSAGRDRALEQYF
j_call: TRBJ2-7
clone_size: NA
v_call: TRBV9
d_call: TRBD1

cdr3_nt: TGTGCCAGCAGCTTCAACAAAAACTATGGCTACACCTTC
cdr3_aa: CASSFNKNYGYTF
j_call: TRBJ1-2
clone_size: NA
v_call: TRBV6-2/TRBV6-3
d_call: NA

cdr3_nt: TGTGCCAGCAGCAAATCACCCCATAGTATAGCTGCCAGGGGGCTACCCCTAGGCGAGCAGTACTTC
cdr3_aa: CASSKSPHSIAARGLPLGEQYF
j_call: TRBJ2-7
clone_size: NA
v_call: TRBV21-1
d_call: NA

cdr3_nt: TGTGCCACCAGGTGGACTAACTACAATGAGCAGTTCTTC
cdr3_aa: CATRWTNYNEQFF
j_call: TRBJ2-1
clone_size: few
v_call: TRBV28
d_call: NA

cdr3_nt: TGCGCCAGCAGCTTGGATGGGACAGGGGCTTACGAGCAGTACTTC
cdr3_aa: CASSLDGTGAYEQYF
j_call: TRBJ2-7
clone_size: once
v_call: TRBV5-1
d_call: TRBD1

cdr3_nt: TGTGCCAGCAGTGAACACCGGGGCTATGGCTACACCTTC
cdr3_aa: CASSEHRGYGYTF
j_call: TRBJ1-2
clone_size: NA
v_call: TRBV28
d_call: NA

cdr3_nt: TGTGCCAGCAGTTTCTCGAACAGGCGCTATGGCTACACCTTC
cdr3_aa: CASSFSNRRYGYTF
j_call: TRBJ1-2
clone_size: NA
v_call: TRBV28
d_call: NA

cdr3_nt: TGTGCCTGGAGTGCGGGGAATCCTGAAGCTTTCTTT
cdr3_aa: CAWSAGNPEAFF
j_call: TRBJ1-1
clone_size: NA
v_call: TRBV30
d_call: NA

cdr3_nt: TGTGCCAGCAGTTTACAGGGGCGGCACGAGCAGTACTTC
cdr3_aa: CASSLQGRHEQYF
j_call: TRBJ2-7
clone_size: NA
v_call: TRBV28
d_call: NA